Many counts were recorded for the clone carrying this T cell receptor beta chain. This sample stems from a study of response to subunit inactivated influenza vaccine. This CDR3 contains 14 residues. The germline CDR1 and CDR2 sequences are LGHDT and YNNKEL (reference sequence). The junction had 6 bases not matched to a gene; V was cut back by 5 bases and J by 5 bases. MiXCR, run by TCRdb on the RT-PCR reads, gives a single entry per CDR3 protein. The top ten hold roughly 36% of the sample, which has approximately 160,000 distinct CDR3 sequences, roughly a tenth seen once. This chain connects TRBV3-1 to TRBJ2-5, with TRBD1 matching 9 bases. Sequencing used CD8+ T cells sorted from PBMCs, obtained less than 30 months after vaccination. The TCR was taken from a man between 50 and 70 years old who received an inactivated influenza vaccine. CDR3 DNA sequence: TGTGCCAGCAGCGACACAGGGGGCGATGAGACCCAGTACTTC. Protein: CASSDTGGDETQYF.